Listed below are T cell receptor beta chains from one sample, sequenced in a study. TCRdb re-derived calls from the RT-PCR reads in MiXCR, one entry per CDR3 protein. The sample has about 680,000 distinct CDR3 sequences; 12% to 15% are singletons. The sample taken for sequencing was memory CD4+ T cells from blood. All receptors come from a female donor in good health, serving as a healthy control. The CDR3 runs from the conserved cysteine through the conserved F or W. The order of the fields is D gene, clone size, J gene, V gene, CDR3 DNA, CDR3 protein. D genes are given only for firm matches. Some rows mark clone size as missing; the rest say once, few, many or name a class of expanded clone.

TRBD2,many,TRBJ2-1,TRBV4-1,TGCGCCAGCAGCCCCTGGACTAGCGGGCCTGGCTACAATGAGCAGTTCTTC,CASSPWTSGPGYNEQFF
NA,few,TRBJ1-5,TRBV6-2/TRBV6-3,TGTGCCAGCAGTTACCGAGACGACCAGCATTTT,CASSYRDDQHF
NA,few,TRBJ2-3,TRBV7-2,TGTGCCAGCAGCCCCTCCTGGGGGACAGATACGCAGTATTTT,CASSPSWGTDTQYF
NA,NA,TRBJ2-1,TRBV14,TGTGCCAGCAGCTCTTGGACTCCTCCAAATGAGCAGTTCTTC,CASSSWTPPNEQFF
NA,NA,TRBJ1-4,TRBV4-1,TGCGCCAGCAGCCAAGGGCAGGGGAGTCAGGTGATTGGTGAAAAACTGTTTTTT,CASSQGQGSQVIGEKLFF
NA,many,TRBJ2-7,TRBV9,TGTGCCAGCAGCGTAGGACAGGGAGCGGGCGAGCAGTACTTC,CASSVGQGAGEQYF
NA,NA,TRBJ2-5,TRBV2,TGTGCCAGCAGTGACGGGCCAGGGTGGCAAGAGACCCAGTACTTC,CASSDGPGWQETQYF
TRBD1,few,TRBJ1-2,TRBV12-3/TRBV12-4,TGTGCCAGCAGTCCGCTACAGGGGCCCGTCTATCATGGCTACACCTTC,CASSPLQGPVYHGYTF
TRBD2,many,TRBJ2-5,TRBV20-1,TGCAGTGCTGCGACCAGACTAGCGGGGGATGAGACCCAGTACTTC,CSAATRLAGDETQYF
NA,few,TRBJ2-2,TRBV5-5,TGTGCCAGCAGCTTGACCGGGAGTTACACCGGGGAGCTGTTTTTT,CASSLTGSYTGELFF
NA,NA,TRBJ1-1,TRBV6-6,TGTGCCAGCAGTTTCCAGAGGGCGAACACTGAAGCTTTCTTT,CASSFQRANTEAFF
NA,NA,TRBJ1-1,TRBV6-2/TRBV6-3,TGTGCCAGCAGCCAAAGGAAGTACACTGAAGCTTTCTTT,CASSQRKYTEAFF
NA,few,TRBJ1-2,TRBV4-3,TGCGCCAGCAGCCATATGGACTCGGAACATGGCTACACCTTC,CASSHMDSEHGYTF
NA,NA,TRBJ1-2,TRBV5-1,TGCGCCAGCAGCGAGGAGGCTAACTATGGCTACACCTTC,CASSEEANYGYTF
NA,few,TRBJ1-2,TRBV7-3,TGTGCCAGCAGCCCCAGGCGAGGGGAGTACACCTTC,CASSPRRGEYTF
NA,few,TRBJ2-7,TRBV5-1,TGCGCCAGCACCCCGGGGCGGGGGCCCTACGAGCAGTACTTC,CASTPGRGPYEQYF
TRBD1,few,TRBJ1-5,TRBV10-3,TGTGCCATCAGTGGTGCAGGGGGGCTCCTCCCTAGCAATCAGCCCCAGCATTTT,CAISGAGGLLPSNQPQHF
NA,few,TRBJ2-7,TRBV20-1,TGCAGTGCTAGTGGCCGGTATGGGGGCGACTCCTACGAGCAGTACTTC,CSASGRYGGDSYEQYF
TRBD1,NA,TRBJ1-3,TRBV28,TGTGCCACCAGGGGATCGGACAGGGGGCTTGACACCATATATTTT,CATRGSDRGLDTIYF
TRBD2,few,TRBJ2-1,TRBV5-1,TGCGCCAGCAGCTTGGGAAGGGAGGGTGAGCAGTTCTTC,CASSLGREGEQFF
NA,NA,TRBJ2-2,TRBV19,TGTGCCAGTAACCAGGGAGGCACCGGGGAGCTGTTTTTT,CASNQGGTGELFF
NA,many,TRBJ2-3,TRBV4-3,TGCGCCAGCAGCCATCTTCAGGGTTCTAGCACAGATACGCAGTATTTT,CASSHLQGSSTDTQYF
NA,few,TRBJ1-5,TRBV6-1,TGTGCCAGCAGTGAACTGGGCGGTCGCAATCAGCCCCAGCATTTT,CASSELGGRNQPQHF
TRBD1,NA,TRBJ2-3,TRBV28,TGTGCCAGCAGTCTTCAAGGACAGGGATCATTAGATACGCAGTATTTT,CASSLQGQGSLDTQYF
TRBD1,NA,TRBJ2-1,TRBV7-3,TGTGCCAGCAGTGCCGACAGGGCTACCTACAATGAGCAGTTCTTC,CASSADRATYNEQFF
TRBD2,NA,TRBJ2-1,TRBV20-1,TGCAGTGCTAGAGAACTAGCGGGAAGCTACAATGAGCAGTTCTTC,CSARELAGSYNEQFF
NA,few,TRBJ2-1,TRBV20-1,TGCAGTGCTATCACGGGGGCGGGGACCGGGCACAATGAGCAGTTCTTC,CSAITGAGTGHNEQFF
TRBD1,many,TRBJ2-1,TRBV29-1,TGCAGCGTGAGGACAGGGGGCCCTTACAATGAGCAGTTCTTC,CSVRTGGPYNEQFF
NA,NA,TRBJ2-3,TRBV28,TGTGCCAGCAGTTTACTCGGTTGGCGGGTCAGCACAGATACGCAGTATTTT,CASSLLGWRVSTDTQYF
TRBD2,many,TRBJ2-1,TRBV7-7,TGTGCCAGCAGCCCGGGACTAGCGGGAGGAGTTCGGGAGCAGTTCTTC,CASSPGLAGGVREQFF
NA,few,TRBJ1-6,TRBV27,TGTGCCAGCAGTTTTTGGGACCGTTCTGCACCCCTCCACTTT,CASSFWDRSAPLHF
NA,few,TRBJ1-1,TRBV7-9,TGTGCCAGCAGCTCGATGCTATCCACTACACTATCCAACACTGAAGCTTTCTTT,CASSSMLSTTLSNTEAFF
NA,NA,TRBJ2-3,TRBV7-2,TGTGCCAGCCGGGGTGCCGGTACCCCAGATACGCAGTATTTT,CASRGAGTPDTQYF
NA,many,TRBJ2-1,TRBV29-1,TGCAGCGTTGACGCAGGATCCTCCAACAATGAGCAGTTCTTC,CSVDAGSSNNEQFF
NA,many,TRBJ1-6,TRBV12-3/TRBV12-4,TGTGCCAGCAGTTCCCCCAAAACAGGGAATGGTTCACCCCTCCACTTT,CASSSPKTGNGSPLHF
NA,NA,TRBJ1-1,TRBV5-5,TGTGCCAGCAGCTACACCGCGAACACTGAAGCTTTCTTT,CASSYTANTEAFF
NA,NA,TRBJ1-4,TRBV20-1,TGCAGTGCTACCTCAGGTTTCGGCATCTCTAATGAAAAACTGTTTTTT,CSATSGFGISNEKLFF
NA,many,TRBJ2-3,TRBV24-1,TGTGCCACCGCGGGACCGGGACCCGTCGAATCCCCAGATACGCAGTATTTT,CATAGPGPVESPDTQYF
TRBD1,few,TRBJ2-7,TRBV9,TGTGCCAGCAGCGTAGCCGGACAGGCATACTCCTACGAGCAGTACTTC,CASSVAGQAYSYEQYF
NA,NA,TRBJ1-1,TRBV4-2,TGTGCCAGCAGCCAAAATGTGGCTGAAGCTTTCTTT,CASSQNVAEAFF
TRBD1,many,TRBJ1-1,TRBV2,TGTGCCAGCAGCGTGACAGGGGTGGCTGAAGCTTTCTTT,CASSVTGVAEAFF
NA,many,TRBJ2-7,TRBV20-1,TGCAGTGCTACATCGGGACTCCCCTCCGAGCAGTACTTC,CSATSGLPSEQYF
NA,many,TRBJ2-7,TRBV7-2,TGTGCCAGCAGCTTATACAGGGTGCGCTACGAGCAGTACTTC,CASSLYRVRYEQYF
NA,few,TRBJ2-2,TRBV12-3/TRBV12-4,TGTGCCAGCAGTCCTAGCGCGAAGGGGCCCGGGGAGCTGTTTTTT,CASSPSAKGPGELFF
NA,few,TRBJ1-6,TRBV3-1,TGTGCCAGCAGCCCTCCCAACTCCTATAATTCACCCCTCCACTTT,CASSPPNSYNSPLHF
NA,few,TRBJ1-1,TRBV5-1,TGCGCCAGCAGAACTATAGGTCTCGGCACTGAAGCTTTCTTT,CASRTIGLGTEAFF
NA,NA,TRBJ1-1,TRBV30,TGTGCCTGGAGTGTGAGGGTTGGGACTGAAGCTTTCTTT,CAWSVRVGTEAFF
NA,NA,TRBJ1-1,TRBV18,TGTGCCAGCTCACCACCTGTTAGGGAGAACACTGAAGCTTTCTTT,CASSPPVRENTEAFF
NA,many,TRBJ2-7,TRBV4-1,TGCGCCAGCAGCCAACCGGGAAGGGTCTACGAGCAGTACTTC,CASSQPGRVYEQYF
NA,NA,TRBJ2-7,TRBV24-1,TGTGCCACCAGTGATTCTCGCGAGCAGTACTTC,CATSDSREQYF